This T cell receptor beta chain was captured in a study of blood T cell repertoires in COVID-19. Study details: Italy, Spain and the United States were the sources of the convalescent and acute COVID-19 samples. PBMCs, B-cell-depleted T cells, or T cells were the source of the cDNA or gDNA that made up the material.

Original methodology: How many nucleated cells were present was estimated from reference gene primer amplification. TCRdb's table, derived via immunoSEQ multiplex PCR, lists solely in-frame clones and lacks some. V and J calls plus clone size are reproduced from that table; the DNA served to infer D and trimming. Of under 250,000 clones listed, around four fifths are singletons. The CDR3 has 15 amino acids. With 5 bases removed from V and 5 bases from J, the gap between germline ends came to 16 bases. In germline, CDR1 is SEHNR, CDR2 FQNEAQ (reference sequence). This clonotype was obtained from a woman aged 50 to 65 with active or convalescent COVID-19. V is TRBV7-9 and J is TRBJ2-1; perhaps TRBD1 as D (6 bases). Sample: peripheral blood. CDR3 bases: TGTGCCAGCAGCCCCGTATCAGGGGTGAACAATGAGCAGTTCTTC. The encoded protein is CASSPVSGVNNEQFF. Variable domain in full (rest from reference TRBV7-9 and TRBJ2-1): DTGVSQNPRHKITKRGQNVTFRCDPISEHNRLYWYRQTLGQGPEFLTYFQNEAQLEKSRLLSDRFSAERPKGSFSTLEIQRTEQGDSAMYLCASSPVSGVNNEQFFGPGTRLTVL.